These 14 T cell receptor beta chains were all obtained from the same sample, sequenced in a study of T cell repertoires in cytomegalovirus infection. A single record per CDR3 protein comes from TCRdb applying MiXCR to the reads. The table has approximately 500,000 distinct CDR3 sequences, 16% seen once; the top ten hold roughly 25%. Sequencing input: CD8+ T cells from PBMCs. The origin of the receptors is a human donor in good health (CMV status not recorded). Some clones in this sample may be carry-over from other donors' samples.

This rearrangement joins TRBV9 to TRBJ1-2; no firm D call. Trimming cost V 7 bases and J 6 bases, with 7 bases left between them. This CDR3 contains 10 residues. CDR1 SGDLS and CDR2 YYNGEE come from the germline V gene. For the CDR3, the DNA is TGTGCCAGCGGAGGAGATGGCTACACCTTC. Protein sequence: CASGGDGYTF.

This clonotype has only a few counts. The chain has TRBV20-1 and TRBJ2-7; D perhaps matches TRBD2 (5 bases). The CDR3 spans 13 residues. CDR1 and CDR2 (germline): DFQATT, SNEGSKA (reference sequence). Trimming shortened V by 6 bases and J by 2 bases, and 14 bases separated the two germline ends. This chain's CDR3 is CSAAGSLTYEQYF. Here the CDR3 DNA reads TGCAGTGCCGCGGGCAGCCTAACCTACGAGCAGTACTTC.

This clonotype has just a few counts. The chain recombines TRBV6-1 with TRBJ1-5; D perhaps matches TRBD1 (5 bases). The length of the CDR3 is 14 residues. The germline V gene encodes CDR1 MNHNS and CDR2 SASEGT. V was clipped by 2 bases and J by 2 bases, with 7 bases between them. The CDR3 region is CASSEMGGNQPQHF. The CDR3 DNA reads as TGTGCCAGCAGTGAAATGGGGGGCAATCAGCCCCAGCATTTT.

The V call is TRBV29-1, the J call TRBJ2-6; unclear D gene. The germline V gene has CDR1 SQVTM and CDR2 ANQGSEA. With 6 bases removed from V and 0 bases from J, the gap between germline ends came to 15 bases. The CDR3 is 16 residues long. CDR3 sequence reads: CSVEEQTLSGANVLTF. Written as DNA, the CDR3 is TGCAGCGTCGAGGAACAGACCCTCTCTGGGGCCAACGTCCTGACTTTC.

Ten or more counts support this clonotype. DNA for the CDR3: TGTGCCAGCAGGATACAGGGGGCTAACTATGGCTACACCTTC. Protein sequence: CASRIQGANYGYTF. This chain joins TRBV27 and TRBJ1-2; 8 bases are shared with TRBD1. Germline CDR1 and CDR2: MNHEY and SMNVEV (reference sequence). CDR3 length equals 14 residues. J lost 0 bases, V lost 6 bases, and 3 bases had no gene match.

V is TRBV12-3 or TRBV12-4 and J is TRBJ2-1; 13 bases are a match to TRBD2. This CDR3 contains 16 residues. After removal of 6 bases from V and 3 bases from J, the junction contained 5 bases not matched to a gene. The CDR3 DNA reads TGTGCCAGCAGGCGGACTAGCGGGGGTTACTACAATGAGCAGTTCTTC. Protein: CASRRTSGGYYNEQFF.

This clonotype occurred a few times. The chain joins TRBV5-5 to TRBJ2-2, with 7 bases lining up with TRBD1. V lost 3 bases, J lost 0 bases, and 5 bases stayed unmatched. Germline lookup yields CDR1 SGHKS and CDR2 YYEKEE (reference sequence). The CDR3 runs 16 residues. The CDR3 nucleotides read TGTGCCAGCAGCTCGAGGGGGCGGGCGAACACCGGGGAGCTGTTTTTT. Its protein is CASSSRGRANTGELFF.

This clonotype was detected many times. The rearrangement joins TRBV7-2 to TRBJ2-1, with 12 positions matching TRBD2. This CDR3 has 19 residues. From germline, CDR1 is SGHTA and CDR2 FQGNSA. J lost 7 bases, V lost 2 bases, and 15 bases had no gene match. The CDR3 is CASSLNSLAGGPKENEQFF. The CDR3 region has the DNA TGTGCCAGCAGCTTAAATTCCCTAGCGGGGGGGCCTAAGGAAAATGAGCAGTTCTTC.

The chain joins TRBV4-1 to TRBJ2-1; TRBD2 might be the D (5 bases). The CDR3 runs to 19 residues. Trimming cost V 0 bases and J 0 bases, with 18 bases left between them. CDR1 is MGHRA and CDR2 is YSYEKL in the germline V gene. The chain's CDR3 is CASSQEVRIWESSYNEQFF. The CDR3 nucleotides are TGCGCCAGCAGCCAAGAAGTCCGTATATGGGAGAGCTCCTACAATGAGCAGTTCTTC.

The rearrangement links TRBV14 to TRBJ2-1; D remains unclear. There are 14 residues in the CDR3. Deletions cut 4 bases from V and 2 bases from J, with 9 bases between. CDR1 SGHDN and CDR2 FVKESK come from the germline V gene. CDR3 in amino acids: CASSPRGTYNEQFF. In nucleotides, the CDR3 is TGTGCCAGCAGCCCTCGTGGGACCTACAATGAGCAGTTCTTC.

This clonotype was picked up a small number of times. The chain links TRBV7-6 to TRBJ2-2; 10 nucleotides align to TRBD1. The junction had 12 bases not matched to a gene; V was cut back by 5 bases and J by 6 bases. This CDR3 contains 17 residues. Germline V gene data show CDR1 as SGHVS and CDR2 as FNYEAQ. The chain's CDR3 is CASSPHRGQGIAGELFF. DNA of the CDR3: TGTGCCAGCAGCCCCCACCGGGGACAGGGGATCGCCGGGGAGCTGTTTTTT.

J is TRBJ2-7 and V is TRBV13, with TRBD1 matching over 9 bases. Germline V gene lookup returns CDR1 PRHDT and CDR2 FYEKMQ (reference sequence). The CDR3 is made up of 15 amino acids. The V and J ends lost 5 bases and 5 bases, in that order; junction bases with no gene match: 10. The CDR3 DNA is TGTGCCAGCAGCCGAACCGGGACAGGGCCCCACGAGCAGTACTTC. Translation: CASSRTGTGPHEQYF.

Ten or more counts support this clonotype. The V call is TRBV6-1, the J call TRBJ1-2; D remains ambiguous. Trimming removed 0 bases at V and 2 bases at J, with 10 bases between. CDR1 and CDR2 (germline): MNHNS, SASEGT. The CDR3 sequence is 15 residues long. This chain's CDR3 is CASSEARLYNYGYTF. The CDR3 region has the DNA TGTGCCAGCAGTGAAGCCAGACTCTACAACTATGGCTACACCTTC.

This clonotype was observed many times. The chain is built from TRBV7-9 and TRBJ2-1, with D hard to call. V was trimmed by 3 bases and J by 8 bases, leaving 17 bases between them. Germline V gives CDR1 SEHNR, CDR2 FQNEAQ (reference sequence). The CDR3 spans 15 residues. Here the CDR3 DNA reads TGTGCCAGCAGCTTGCTAACCTCCCGGAGTGATGAGCAGTTCTTC. As protein: CASSLLTSRSDEQFF.